The 16 T cell receptor beta chains reported below all come from one sample, sequenced in a study of blood T cell repertoires in COVID-19 (dated by TCRdb to 2019 to 2021). Library prep was done by the immunoSEQ multiplex PCR assay. TCRdb mirrors the immuneACCESS table, restricted to in-frame sequences. Some clones are absent from its copies; in checked studies, under half trace to an unresolved V gene, and the reason for the others is unknown. Within this sample are 300,000 to 350,000 clones, with around 90% of them counted one time only. The biggest ten clones account for around 1% of the sample. The sample taken for sequencing was peripheral blood. The origin of the receptors is a woman aged 40 to 50 with COVID-19, enrolled during active disease.

The rearrangement joins TRBV27 to TRBJ2-1; 8 positions agree with TRBD2. Germline loops: CDR1 MNHEY, CDR2 SMNVEV (reference sequence). V lost 8 bases and J lost 6; bases outside the gene matches: 6. CDR3 length: 13 amino acids. CDR3 sequence reads: CASHPSGSNEQFF. In DNA, the CDR3 is TGTGCCAGCCACCCTAGCGGGTCCAATGAGCAGTTCTTC.

The chain carries TRBV6-5 and TRBJ1-2; tentatively, D is TRBD1 (5 bases). Trimming took 4 bases from V and 4 from J, leaving 16 bases between them. CDR3 length: 15 amino acids. Germline CDR1 MNHEY, CDR2 SVGAGI. CDR3 amino acids: CASSSGGDAFYGYTF. The CDR3 DNA reads TGTGCCAGCAGTTCCGGGGGGGACGCTTTCTATGGCTACACCTTC.

This chain connects TRBV12-5 to TRBJ2-1; 9 positions match TRBD2. Germline lookup yields CDR1 LGHNT and CDR2 FRNRAP. This CDR3 spans 15 amino acids. Trimming removed 0 bases from V and 6 bases from J; junction bases left unmatched: 3. CDR3 sequence reads: CASGLVLAGLNEQFF. As DNA, the CDR3 is TGTGCTAGTGGTTTGGTTCTAGCGGGACTCAATGAGCAGTTCTTC.

The chain couples TRBV28 to TRBJ2-7, with 7 nucleotides matching TRBD2. The trim removed 6 bases at V and 2 bases at J, leaving 7 bases unmatched. The CDR3 has 14 residues. Per the germline V gene, CDR1 is MDHEN and CDR2 is SYDVKM. In DNA, the CDR3 is TGTGCCAGCAGGTATAGCGGGCCTACCTACGAGCAGTACTTC. It codes for CASRYSGPTYEQYF.

The rearrangement uses TRBV7-3 and TRBJ2-3, with D possibly matching TRBD2 (5 bases). Deletions cut 3 bases from V and 3 bases from J, with 13 bases between. Germline V lookup: CDR1 SGHTA, CDR2 FQGTGA. The CDR3 has 15 amino acids. CDR3 sequence (DNA): TGTGCCAGCAGCTTCTTGGGAGAGCGAACAGATACGCAGTATTTT. Amino acid sequence: CASSFLGERTDTQYF.

V and J are TRBV7-9 and TRBJ2-7; a weak D match, TRBD1 (5 bases). Germline lookup yields CDR1 SEHNR and CDR2 FQNEAQ (reference sequence). The ends were cut back, 5 bases at V and 5 bases at J, with 13 bases in the middle. This CDR3 region has 13 residues. CDR3 protein: CASSATGIDEQYF. The CDR3 nucleotides read TGTGCCAGCAGCGCAACAGGTATCGACGAGCAGTACTTC.

The V call is TRBV2, the J call TRBJ2-7; weak D call: TRBD2 (6 bases). Germline CDR1 and CDR2: SNHLY and FYNNEI. V lost 4 bases, J lost 6 bases, and 13 bases lay in between. This CDR3 is built from 13 residues. The CDR3 loop reads CASSVGGIGEQYF. The DNA of the CDR3 is TGTGCCAGCAGTGTAGGAGGGATCGGCGAGCAGTACTTC.

The chain has TRBV19 and TRBJ1-5, with D unresolved. This CDR3 region has 12 residues. Germline CDR1 reads LNHDA; CDR2 reads SQIVND (reference sequence). V gave up 5 bases and J gave up 6 bases, with 8 bases separating them. In DNA, the CDR3 is TGTGCCAGTAGTGAGGGATTTCAGCCCCAGCATTTT. As protein: CASSEGFQPQHF.

This rearrangement joins TRBV7-9 to TRBJ1-1, with D possibly being TRBD1 (5 bases). The CDR3 loop spans 15 amino acids. Germline values: CDR1 SEHNR, CDR2 FQNEAQ (reference sequence). V lost 4 bases, J lost 0 bases, and 12 bases lay in between. CDR3 DNA: TGTGCCAGCAGCTCGCTGACAGCCATGAACACTGAAGCTTTCTTT. Protein: CASSSLTAMNTEAFF.

CDR3 sequence reads: CASSFPQGSSYGYTF. The CDR3 bases are TGTGCCAGTAGTTTTCCTCAGGGCTCTTCCTATGGCTACACCTTC. The rearrangement joins TRBV19 to TRBJ1-2; TRBD1 is a possible D gene (5 bases). Trimming left V 5 bases short and J 4 bases short, with 17 bases between. Germline V CDR1 and CDR2: LNHDA, SQIVND (reference sequence). The CDR3 totals 15 residues.

The chain joins TRBV19 to TRBJ1-5; D remains ambiguous. V was trimmed by 5 bases and J by 5 bases, leaving 10 bases between them. CDR3 length equals 13 residues. CDR1 LNHDA and CDR2 SQIVND come from the germline V gene (reference sequence). The CDR3 sequence is CASSASQDQPQHF. CDR3 nucleotide sequence: TGTGCCAGTAGTGCCTCTCAGGATCAGCCCCAGCATTTT.

The chain uses TRBV2 and TRBJ1-2; D not certain. The germline V and J ends were trimmed by 6 bases and 7 bases, with 6 bases remaining between them. CDR3 length: 10 residues. From germline, CDR1 is SNHLY and CDR2 FYNNEI. The CDR3 reads CASSRVGYTF. In DNA, the CDR3 is TGTGCCAGCAGCCGGGTTGGCTACACCTTC. The full variable domain, completed using reference TRBV2 and TRBJ1-2, is EPEVTQTPSHQVTQMGQEVILRCVPISNHLYFYWYRQILGQKVEFLVSFYNNEISEKSEIFDDQFSVERPDGSNFTLKIRSTKLEDSAMYFCASSRVGYTFGSGTRLTVV.

The J gene is TRBJ2-1, the V gene TRBV4-3; D remains unclear. This CDR3 has 13 amino acids. Germline CDR1 reads LGHNA; CDR2 reads YSLEER. Trimming removed 0 bases at V and 8 bases at J, with 8 bases between. CDR3 bases: TGCGCCAGCAGCCAAGATAATGAGGATGAGCAGTTCTTC. This gives the protein CASSQDNEDEQFF.

The V gene is TRBV6-6, the J gene TRBJ1-6; D call uncertain. Germline-derived CDR1 and CDR2 are MNHNY and SVGAGI (reference sequence). V was shortened by 7 bases and J by 0 bases, with 7 bases between the two germline ends. This CDR3 has 14 residues. CDR3 sequence: CASIASSYNSPLHF. The DNA for the CDR3 is TGTGCCAGCATCGCCAGCTCCTATAATTCACCCCTCCACTTT.

The V gene is TRBV3-1 (or the pseudogene TRBV3-2), the J gene TRBJ1-3; D uncertain. The CDR3 extends over 15 amino acids. The V gene's germline CDR1 is LGHDT and CDR2 YNNKEL (reference sequence). V dropped 0 bases and J dropped 0 bases, with 6 bases sitting between them. CDR3: CASSQEPVSGNTIYF. The CDR3 DNA follows: TGTGCCAGCAGCCAAGAGCCAGTCTCTGGAAACACCATATATTTT.

The chain links TRBV6-5 to TRBJ2-5, with TRBD1 matching over 8 bases. The closer fit of TRBJ2-7 to the DNA end suggests the J call may be wrong. Germline values: CDR1 MNHEY, CDR2 SVGAGI. This CDR3 has 16 amino acids. The CDR3, as DNA: TGTGCCAGCAGTTACCCACGACAGGGGAAACTCTACGAGCAGTACTTC. This codes for CASSYPRQGKLYEQYF.